This TCR beta chain comes out of a study of cytomegalovirus exposure and HLA in healthy donors. Broader study findings: Among TCR sequences, most were rare, though some public TCRs appeared in many donors.

With respect to this clone: Antigen unknown.

It was healthy bone marrow donors who served as donors. 60 Vbeta and 13 Jbeta primers were used in PCR. Generated by immunoSEQ multiplex PCR, the TCRdb table keeps only in-frame clones and is missing some. The sample gives 80,000 to 95,000 clones, around 75% of which show up once; roughly 15% is in the top ten. The receptor was isolated from a woman in her forties in good health and CMV-seropositive. Material: PBMCs.

Here the CDR3 reads CASSFGGENTEAFF. The CDR3 region has the DNA TGTGCCAGCAGCTTTGGAGGGGAAAACACTGAAGCTTTCTTT. The chain couples TRBV13 to TRBJ1-1, with D perhaps matching TRBD1 (5 bases). Per germline, CDR1 PRHDT and CDR2 FYEKMQ (reference sequence). The CDR3 has 14 residues. Trimming removed 3 bases at V and 2 bases at J, with 10 bases between. The full variable domain, with the rest looked up from reference TRBV13 and TRBJ1-1, is AAGVIQSPRHLIKEKRETATLKCYPIPRHDTVYWYQQGPGQDPQFLISFYEKMQSDKGSIPDRFSAQQFSDYHSELNMSSLELGDSALYFCASSFGGENTEAFFGQGTRLTVV.